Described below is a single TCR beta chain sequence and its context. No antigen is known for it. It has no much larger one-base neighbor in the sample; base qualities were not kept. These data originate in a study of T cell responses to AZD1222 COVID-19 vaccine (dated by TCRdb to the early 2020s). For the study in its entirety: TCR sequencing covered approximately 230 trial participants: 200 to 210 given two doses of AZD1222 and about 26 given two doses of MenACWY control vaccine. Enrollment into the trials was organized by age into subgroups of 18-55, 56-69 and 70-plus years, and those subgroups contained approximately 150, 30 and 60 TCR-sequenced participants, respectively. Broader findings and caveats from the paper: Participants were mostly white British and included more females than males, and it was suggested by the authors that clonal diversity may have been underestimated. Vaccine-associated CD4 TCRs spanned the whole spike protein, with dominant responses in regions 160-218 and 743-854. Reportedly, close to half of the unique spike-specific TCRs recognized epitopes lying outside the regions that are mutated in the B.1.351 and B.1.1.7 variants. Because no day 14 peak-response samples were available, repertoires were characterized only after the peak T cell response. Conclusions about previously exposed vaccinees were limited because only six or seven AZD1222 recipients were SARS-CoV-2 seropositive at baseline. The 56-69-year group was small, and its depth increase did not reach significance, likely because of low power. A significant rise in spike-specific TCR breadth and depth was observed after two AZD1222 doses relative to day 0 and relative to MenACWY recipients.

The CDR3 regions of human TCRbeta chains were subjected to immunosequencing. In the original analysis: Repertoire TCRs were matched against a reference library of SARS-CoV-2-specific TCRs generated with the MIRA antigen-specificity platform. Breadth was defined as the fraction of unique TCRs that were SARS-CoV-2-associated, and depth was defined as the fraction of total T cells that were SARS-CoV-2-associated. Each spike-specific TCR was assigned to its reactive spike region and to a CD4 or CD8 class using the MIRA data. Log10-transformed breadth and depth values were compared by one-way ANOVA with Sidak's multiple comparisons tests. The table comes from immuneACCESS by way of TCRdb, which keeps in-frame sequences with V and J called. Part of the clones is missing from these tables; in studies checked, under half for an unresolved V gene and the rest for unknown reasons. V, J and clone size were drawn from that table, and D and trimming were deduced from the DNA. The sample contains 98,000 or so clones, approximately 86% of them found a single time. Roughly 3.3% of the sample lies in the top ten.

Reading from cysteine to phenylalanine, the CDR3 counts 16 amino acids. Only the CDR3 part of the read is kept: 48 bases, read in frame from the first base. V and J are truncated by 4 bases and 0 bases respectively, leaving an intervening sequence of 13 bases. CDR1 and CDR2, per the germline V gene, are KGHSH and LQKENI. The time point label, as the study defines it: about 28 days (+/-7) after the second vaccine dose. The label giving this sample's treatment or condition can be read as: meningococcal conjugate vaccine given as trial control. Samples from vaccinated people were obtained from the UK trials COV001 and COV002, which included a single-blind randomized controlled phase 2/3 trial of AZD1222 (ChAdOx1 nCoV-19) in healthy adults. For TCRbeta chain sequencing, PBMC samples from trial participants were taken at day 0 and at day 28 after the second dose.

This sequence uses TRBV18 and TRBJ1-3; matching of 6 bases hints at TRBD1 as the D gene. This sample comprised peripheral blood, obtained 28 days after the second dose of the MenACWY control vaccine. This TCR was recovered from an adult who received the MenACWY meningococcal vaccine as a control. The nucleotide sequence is TGTGCCAGCTCACGAGGCATACAGGGCTCTGGAAACACCATATATTTT. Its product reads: CASSRGIQGSGNTIYF.